This TCR beta chain is from a study of blood T cell repertoires in COVID-19. Germline CDR1 LNHDA, CDR2 SQIVND (reference sequence). V lost 7 bases to trimming and J lost 5 bases; unmatched junction nucleotides: 4. The length of the CDR3 is 13 residues. Assay used: immunoSEQ multiplex PCR; TCRdb lists only in-frame clones, some missing. The data hold hundreds of thousands of clones, with around four fifths observed a single time. The table lists this clone with a count of one. Sample: peripheral blood. V and J are TRBV19 and TRBJ2-5, with 10 bases identical to TRBD1. This sequence originates from a woman in her forties or fifties with acute or convalescent COVID-19. The CDR3 nucleotides are TGTGCCAGTATGGGGACAGGGGACGAGACCCAGTACTTC. This sequence encodes CASMGTGDETQYF.